The rows below give T cell receptor beta chains drawn from one sample of a study of control samples from healthy donors and cancer patients. Sequenced by immunoSEQ multiplex PCR; TCRdb stores in-frame clones only, minus some. The sample has 130,000 or so clones; about 88% are singletons. Sequenced input: blood. These receptors came from a man aged 50-60 years in good health. CDR3s include the opening cysteine and the closing phenylalanine or tryptophan. D genes are given only for firm matches. The size entry is marked missing in some rows and otherwise reads once, few, many or a size class.

.,TRBJ2-5,.,TRBV5-1,CASSLRASSLQETQYF,TGCGCCAGCAGCTTGAGGGCTAGCAGCCTCCAAGAGACCCAGTACTTC
.,TRBJ2-2,.,TRBV13,CASSLRLGKNTGELFF,TGTGCCAGCAGCTTAAGACTAGGGAAGAACACCGGGGAGCTGTTTTTT
TRBD1,TRBJ1-6,.,TRBV5-4,CASSFLTGNNSPLHF,TGTGCCAGCAGCTTTTTGACAGGGAATAATTCACCCCTCCACTTT
TRBD2,TRBJ2-1,.,TRBV6-2/TRBV6-3,CASSGRLAGGYNEQFF,TGTGCCAGCAGTGGCCGACTAGCGGGGGGCTACAATGAGCAGTTCTTC
.,TRBJ2-3,.,TRBV4-1,CASSQEVGGRTDTQYF,TGCGCCAGCAGCCAAGAGGTTGGGGGGCGCACAGATACGCAGTATTTT
.,TRBJ2-1,once,TRBV6-6,CASSYSTIRNEQFF,TGTGCCAGCAGTTACTCCACGATAAGGAATGAGCAGTTCTTC
TRBD1,TRBJ2-7,.,TRBV10-3,CAIRAGTGPYEQYF,TGTGCCATCAGAGCCGGGACAGGGCCCTACGAGCAGTACTTC
.,TRBJ1-5,.,TRBV6-1,CASSEGSAQHF,TGTGCCAGCAGTGAAGGGTCGGCCCAGCATTTT
.,TRBJ1-4,once,TRBV3-1/TRBV3-2,CASSQGSWGNEKLFF,TGTGCCAGCAGCCAAGGATCTTGGGGTAATGAAAAACTGTTTTTT
TRBD1,TRBJ2-7,.,TRBV5-1,CASSFGDSLSYEQYF,TGCGCCAGCAGCTTTGGGGACAGCCTATCCTACGAGCAGTACTTC
.,TRBJ1-2,.,TRBV4-1,CASSQDTRRRGFGGYTF,TGCGCCAGCAGCCAAGATACTCGTCGTCGGGGCTTTGGTGGCTACACCTTC
.,TRBJ2-3,once,TRBV12-1,CASSTGTRTDTQYF,TGTGCCAGCAGCACCGGGACACGCACAGATACGCAGTATTTT
TRBD2,TRBJ2-3,.,TRBV7-6,CASSLDGGGAWDTQYF,TGTGCCAGCAGCTTAGATGGCGGGGGGGCCTGGGATACGCAGTATTTT
TRBD1,TRBJ2-5,.,TRBV27,CASSRTGRETQYF,TGTGCCAGCAGTAGGACAGGGCGAGAGACCCAGTACTTC
TRBD2,TRBJ2-7,.,TRBV28,CASSPQTSGGFNEQYF,TGTGCCAGCAGTCCGCAAACTAGCGGGGGTTTCAATGAGCAGTACTTC
.,TRBJ2-3,few,TRBV18,CASSPKGTETSTDTQYF,TGTGCCAGCTCACCGAAGGGGACGGAGACAAGCACAGATACGCAGTATTTT
.,TRBJ2-5,.,TRBV7-6,CASSLTTPRNRETQYF,TGTGCCAGCAGCTTAACGACCCCCAGGAATCGGGAGACCCAGTACTTC
.,TRBJ1-2,.,TRBV7-9,CASSLEEYGYTF,TGTGCCAGCAGCTTAGAGGAGTATGGCTACACCTTC
.,TRBJ2-3,.,TRBV6-2/TRBV6-3,CASSYSVGLRTDTQYF,TGTGCCAGCAGTTACTCAGTAGGGTTGCGCACAGATACGCAGTATTTT
.,TRBJ1-3,.,TRBV28,CASSFLTGSGNTIYF,TGTGCCAGCAGTTTTTTAACAGGGTCAGGAAACACCATATATTTT
.,TRBJ2-6,.,TRBV20-1,CSASRRSGAELSGANVLTF,TGCAGTGCTAGTCGGCGTTCGGGGGCGGAGCTGTCTGGGGCCAACGTCCTGACTTTC
.,TRBJ1-1,.,TRBV28,CASSFSRGRTLNTEAFF,TGTGCCAGCAGTTTTTCTCGCGGGAGAACTCTGAACACTGAAGCTTTCTTT
TRBD1,TRBJ2-2,medium-sized,TRBV18,CASSRTGTGNTGELFF,TGTGCCAGCTCACGGACCGGGACAGGGAACACCGGGGAGCTGTTTTTT
TRBD1,TRBJ2-7,once,TRBV10-1,CASSVRQGDLDEQYF,TGCGCCAGCAGTGTTCGACAGGGTGACTTGGACGAGCAGTACTTC
.,TRBJ1-3,.,TRBV27,CASSTRSGNTIYF,TGTGCCAGCAGCACCCGGTCTGGAAACACCATATATTTT
.,TRBJ2-3,few,TRBV7-2,CASSLALSNHDTQYF,TGTGCCAGCAGCTTAGCTCTGTCGAACCACGATACGCAGTATTTT
TRBD1,TRBJ1-5,.,TRBV4-1,CASSQGSTGGNGQPQHF,TGCGCCAGCAGCCAAGGGTCGACAGGGGGCAACGGGCAGCCCCAGCATTTT
TRBD1,TRBJ1-1,.,TRBV6-6,CATEQGPVTEAFF,TGTGCCACCGAACAGGGGCCCGTCACTGAAGCTTTCTTT
.,TRBJ1-2,.,TRBV10-2,CASGEEANYGYTF,TGCGCCAGCGGGGAGGAAGCTAACTATGGCTACACCTTC
.,TRBJ1-5,.,TRBV24-1,CATSSYSNQPQHF,TGTGCCACCAGTAGCTATAGCAATCAGCCCCAGCATTTT
.,TRBJ2-2,.,TRBV9,CASSDPSLETGELFF,TGTGCCAGCAGCGACCCATCTCTAGAGACCGGGGAGCTGTTTTTT
.,TRBJ2-2,.,TRBV5-8,CASSRKGGAATGELFF,TGTGCCAGCAGCCGGAAGGGGGGGGCGGCGACCGGGGAGCTGTTTTTT
.,TRBJ2-3,.,TRBV7-9,CASSHLRGVADTQYF,TGTGCCAGCAGCCACCTCAGGGGGGTCGCAGATACGCAGTATTTT
TRBD1,TRBJ2-7,.,TRBV7-9,CASSPLGQGEQYF,TGTGCCAGCAGCCCCCTCGGACAGGGCGAGCAGTACTTC
.,TRBJ2-1,.,TRBV7-3,CASSLSRHNEQFF,TGTGCCAGCAGCTTAAGCCGACACAATGAGCAGTTCTTC
.,TRBJ1-1,.,TRBV28,CASSPMFATSNTEAFF,TGTGCCAGCAGCCCTATGTTCGCGACAAGCAACACTGAAGCTTTCTTT
.,TRBJ2-1,.,TRBV6-5,CASSYSDSSYNEQFF,TGTGCCAGCAGTTACTCTGACAGCTCCTACAATGAGCAGTTCTTC
TRBD1,TRBJ2-1,.,TRBV11-3,CASRDRVGYNEQFF,TGTGCCAGCCGAGACAGGGTCGGCTACAATGAGCAGTTCTTC
.,TRBJ2-3,.,TRBV19,CASSMGHRDTQYF,TGTGCCAGTAGTATGGGACACCGAGATACGCAGTATTTT
TRBD1,TRBJ2-3,.,TRBV13,CASSRKGQASTDTQYF,TGTGCCAGCAGCCGAAAGGGACAGGCGAGCACAGATACGCAGTATTTT
.,TRBJ1-1,.,TRBV7-9,CASSLVRDTEAFF,TGTGCCAGCAGCTTAGTACGCGACACTGAAGCTTTCTTT
TRBD1,TRBJ1-2,.,TRBV3-1/TRBV3-2,CASSLKGTDNYTF,TGTGCCAGCAGCCTAAAGGGGACAGACAACTACACCTTC
TRBD2,TRBJ2-3,once,TRBV11-2,CASSVTSGNTDTQYF,TGTGCCAGCAGCGTAACTAGCGGAAACACAGATACGCAGTATTTT
TRBD2,TRBJ2-3,.,TRBV30,CAWGRTGGSTDTQYF,TGTGCCTGGGGTAGAACGGGGGGAAGCACAGATACGCAGTATTTT
.,TRBJ2-2,.,TRBV5-1,CASSRSGSRVAGELFF,TGCGCCAGCAGCCGATCGGGGTCCAGGGTTGCCGGGGAGCTGTTTTTT
TRBD1,TRBJ1-2,.,TRBV6-5,CASSPGTDGYTF,TGTGCCAGCAGTCCCGGGACAGATGGCTACACCTTC
.,TRBJ2-3,.,TRBV4-2,CASSQVGTSPTDTQYF,TGTGCCAGCAGCCAAGTTGGGACATCGCCCACAGATACGCAGTATTTT
TRBD2,TRBJ2-3,.,TRBV10-1,CASSPTSGGAGADTQYF,TGCGCCAGCAGTCCGACTAGCGGGGGGGCCGGGGCAGATACGCAGTATTTT
.,TRBJ2-7,.,TRBV6-6,CASSYSNGQMYEQYF,TGTGCCAGCAGTTACTCAAACGGACAGATGTACGAGCAGTACTTC
TRBD2,TRBJ2-2,.,TRBV4-1,CASSQAQAGVTGELFF,TGCGCCAGCAGCCAAGCTCAAGCGGGGGTTACCGGGGAGCTGTTTTTT
.,TRBJ1-3,.,TRBV10-1,CASSESQSSGNTIYF,TGCGCCAGCAGTGAGTCCCAAAGCTCTGGAAACACCATATATTTT
TRBD2,TRBJ2-2,.,TRBV7-6,CASSLAGGDTGELFF,TGTGCCAGCAGCCTAGCGGGGGGGGACACCGGGGAGCTGTTTTTT
TRBD1,TRBJ1-1,once,TRBV5-1,CASSLASDRATEAFF,TGCGCCAGCAGCTTGGCCAGTGACAGGGCCACTGAAGCTTTCTTT